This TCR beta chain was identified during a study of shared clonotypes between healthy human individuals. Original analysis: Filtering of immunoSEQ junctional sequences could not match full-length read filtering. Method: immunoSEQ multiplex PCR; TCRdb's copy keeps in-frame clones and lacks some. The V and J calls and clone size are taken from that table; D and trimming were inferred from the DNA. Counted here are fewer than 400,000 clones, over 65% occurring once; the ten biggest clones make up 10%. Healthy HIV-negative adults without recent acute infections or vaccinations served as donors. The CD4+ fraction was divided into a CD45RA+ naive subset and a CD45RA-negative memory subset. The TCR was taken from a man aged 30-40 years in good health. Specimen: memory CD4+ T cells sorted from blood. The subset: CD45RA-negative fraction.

CDR3: CASRAGTGNEKLFF. CDR3 coding DNA: TGTGCCAGCAGGGCCGGGACAGGGAATGAAAAACTGTTTTTT. This rearrangement joins TRBV27 to TRBJ1-4, with 9 nucleotides matching TRBD1. With 6 bases clipped from V and 5 bases from J, the junction kept 4 bases outside the gene matches. CDR3 length equals 14 residues. Germline loops: CDR1 MNHEY, CDR2 SMNVEV (reference sequence).